A selection of T cell receptor beta chains follows, all from one sample in a study of OX40 agonist ivuxolimab in advanced cancers. Here immunoSEQ multiplex PCR was the method, and the copy in TCRdb shows in-frame clones only, minus some. There are nearly 50,000 clones in the sample; approximately 86% occur only once, and 1.5% to 2% lies in the top ten. Source: CD4+ or CD8+ T cells sorted from blood, taken in a trial of the OX40 agonist ivuxolimab. The receptors were gathered from an adult with an advanced solid tumor such as melanoma, head and neck, liver or kidney cancer. Each CDR3 is given with its conserved first and last residue. D genes are given only for firm matches. Some rows mark clone size as missing; the rest say once, few, many or name a class of expanded clone.

d_call j_call clone_size v_call cdr3_aa cdr3_nt
NA TRBJ2-7 NA TRBV18 CASSQSVDYEQYF TGTGCCAGCTCACAGTCTGTGGACTACGAGCAGTACTTC
NA TRBJ1-1 NA TRBV18 CASSPRDSSGGVLNTEAFF TGTGCCAGCTCACCACGGGACTCCTCGGGAGGGGTTCTGAACACTGAAGCTTTCTTT
NA TRBJ1-6 few TRBV2 CASTREGNSPLHF TGTGCCAGCACCCGAGAGGGCAATTCACCCCTCCACTTT
TRBD2 TRBJ2-2 NA TRBV2 CASKGTSGGNTGELFF TGTGCCAGCAAAGGGACTAGCGGGGGGAACACCGGGGAGCTGTTTTTT
NA TRBJ1-2 once TRBV5-4 CASSLYGGYGDYTF TGTGCCAGCAGCTTGTACGGGGGGTATGGGGACTACACCTTC
TRBD2 TRBJ2-3 NA TRBV5-1 CASSLTSEGADTQYF TGCGCCAGCAGCTTGACTAGCGAAGGGGCAGATACGCAGTATTTT
NA TRBJ2-7 few TRBV10-3 CAISDPDRNYEQYF TGTGCCATCAGTGACCCAGATAGAAACTACGAGCAGTACTTC
NA TRBJ1-2 NA TRBV7-8 CASSLVGETSGGYTF TGTGCCAGCAGCTTGGTGGGGGAGACCTCTGGGGGCTACACCTTC
TRBD1 TRBJ1-3 once TRBV11-2 CASSFPGQAGNTIYF TGTGCCAGCAGCTTCCCTGGACAGGCTGGAAACACCATATATTTT
NA TRBJ1-2 NA TRBV6-5 CASSYSGLVNYGYTF TGTGCCAGCAGTTACTCAGGTTTGGTGAACTATGGCTACACCTTC
NA TRBJ2-7 NA TRBV11-2 CATRQNSYEQYF TGTGCCACTAGACAAAACTCCTACGAGCAGTACTTC
NA TRBJ2-3 NA TRBV29-1 CSVDRGSTDTQYF TGCAGCGTGGACCGAGGCAGCACAGATACGCAGTATTTT
TRBD1 TRBJ2-7 NA TRBV7-9 CASSGGQGRDEQYF TGTGCCAGCAGCGGGGGACAGGGAAGAGACGAGCAGTACTTC
TRBD1 TRBJ2-7 once TRBV6-5 CASSYSMQGAYEQYF TGTGCCAGCAGTTACAGCATGCAGGGGGCTTACGAGCAGTACTTC
TRBD1 TRBJ2-2 NA TRBV11-2 CASSLATGFTGELFF TGTGCCAGCAGCTTAGCGACAGGGTTCACCGGGGAGCTGTTTTTT
NA TRBJ1-2 NA TRBV11-2 CASSFNRQSDGYTF TGTGCCAGCAGCTTTAACAGGCAGAGCGATGGCTACACCTTC
NA TRBJ1-1 few TRBV6-1 CASSRMNTEAFF TGTGCCAGCAGTCGAATGAACACTGAAGCTTTCTTT
NA TRBJ1-4 NA TRBV18 CASSLPGSGEKLFF TGTGCCAGCTCACTGCCGGGGTCGGGCGAAAAACTGTTTTTT
TRBD1 TRBJ2-7 NA TRBV13 CASSDSRTGAYEQYF TGTGCCAGCAGCGATTCCCGGACAGGTGCCTACGAGCAGTACTTC
TRBD2 TRBJ2-1 few TRBV28 CASSLQGAGLAGLNEQFF TGTGCCAGCAGTTTGCAGGGCGCGGGACTAGCGGGACTCAATGAGCAGTTCTTC
TRBD1 TRBJ2-3 once TRBV9 CASSVEFGQGADTQYF TGTGCCAGCAGCGTAGAATTTGGACAGGGGGCAGATACGCAGTATTTT
NA TRBJ2-3 NA TRBV4-1 CASSHPPKRDTQYF TGCGCCAGCAGCCATCCTCCTAAGCGAGATACGCAGTATTTT
NA TRBJ1-5 NA TRBV18 CASSPPGEQPQHF TGTGCCAGCTCACCTCCCGGTGAACAGCCCCAGCATTTT
NA TRBJ2-3 NA TRBV7-6 CASSLSGDTQYF TGTGCCAGCAGCTTATCTGGAGATACGCAGTATTTT
TRBD1 TRBJ1-4 NA TRBV2 CASSMDRGRNEKLFF TGTGCCAGCAGTATGGACAGGGGCCGGAATGAAAAACTGTTTTTT
NA TRBJ2-7 NA TRBV7-3 CASSLREWGEQYF TGTGCCAGCAGCTTACGGGAGTGGGGCGAGCAGTACTTC
NA TRBJ1-1 NA TRBV19 CASSIGGTGLEAFF TGTGCCAGTAGTATAGGAGGGACCGGGCTAGAAGCTTTCTTT
TRBD1 TRBJ1-1 NA TRBV6-5 CASSYEPGQSFEAFF TGTGCCAGCAGTTACGAACCGGGACAGTCATTCGAAGCTTTCTTT
NA TRBJ1-1 NA TRBV29-1 CSVRGAFF TGCAGCGTTCGTGGTGCTTTCTTT
TRBD1 TRBJ1-5 NA TRBV30 CAWSGGGHQPQHF TGTGCCTGGAGTGGAGGGGGCCATCAGCCCCAGCATTTT
TRBD1 TRBJ1-4 NA TRBV7-9 CASSPGQGHEKLFF TGTGCCAGCAGCCCGGGACAGGGGCATGAAAAACTGTTTTTT
TRBD1 TRBJ2-7 NA TRBV4-3 CASSLDRGYEQYF TGCGCCAGCAGCCTTGACAGGGGCTACGAGCAGTACTTC
NA TRBJ2-1 NA TRBV19 CASSGQTYNEQFF TGTGCCAGTAGCGGCCAGACGTACAATGAGCAGTTCTTC
NA TRBJ1-2 NA TRBV2 CASSRLVYGYTF TGTGCCAGCAGTCGTTTGGTCTATGGCTACACCTTC
NA TRBJ2-3 NA TRBV7-2 CASSLAGWADTQYF TGTGCCAGCAGCTTAGCCGGGTGGGCAGATACGCAGTATTTT
TRBD1 TRBJ2-7 NA TRBV6-5 CASSYSGQGLSEQYF TGTGCCAGCAGTTACTCGGGACAGGGTCTCAGCGAGCAGTACTTC
NA TRBJ2-5 NA TRBV7-9 CASSLVSSELQETQYF TGTGCCAGCAGCTTAGTTTCTAGCGAACTCCAAGAGACCCAGTACTTC
NA TRBJ1-1 NA TRBV28 CASTSQGRGTEAFF TGTGCCAGCACCTCTCAGGGCCGGGGGACTGAAGCTTTCTTT
NA TRBJ1-1 few TRBV14 CASSQMRGNTEAFF TGTGCCAGCAGCCAAATGAGAGGTAACACTGAAGCTTTCTTT
NA TRBJ2-1 NA TRBV7-7 CASSLGGLNEQFF TGTGCCAGCAGCTTAGGGGGCCTGAATGAGCAGTTCTTC
TRBD1 TRBJ1-6 NA TRBV2 CASRGQGINSPLHF TGTGCCAGCAGAGGACAGGGAATTAATTCACCCCTCCACTTT
NA TRBJ2-5 NA TRBV25-1 CASSEPAVEETQYF TGTGCCAGCAGTGAACCAGCGGTAGAAGAGACCCAGTACTTC
TRBD2 TRBJ2-3 NA TRBV7-2 CASSLPPGLRTDTQYF TGTGCCAGCAGCTTACCCCCGGGACTACGCACAGATACGCAGTATTTT
NA TRBJ2-2 NA TRBV7-9 CASSTEHTGELFF TGTGCCAGCAGCACCGAGCACACCGGGGAGCTGTTTTTT
TRBD2 TRBJ2-3 NA TRBV13 CASSSDSGGGTDTQYF TGTGCCAGCAGCTCCGATAGCGGGGGGGGCACAGATACGCAGTATTTT
NA TRBJ2-5 NA TRBV6-1 CASSEGWETQYF TGTGCCAGCAGTGAAGGGTGGGAGACCCAGTACTTC
NA TRBJ1-6 NA TRBV6-4 CASIRGAAGSPLHF TGTGCCAGCATAAGAGGAGCCGCCGGTTCACCCCTCCACTTT
TRBD1 TRBJ1-2 once TRBV4-1 CASSQEPGQGYGYTF TGCGCCAGCAGCCAAGAACCAGGACAGGGATATGGCTACACCTTC
NA TRBJ2-3 NA TRBV29-1 CSLYSGDLTDTQYF TGCAGCCTTTACTCAGGTGACCTCACAGATACGCAGTATTTT
NA TRBJ2-3 few TRBV7-2 CASSPGRRTDTQYF TGTGCCAGCAGCCCGGGACGGCGCACAGATACGCAGTATTTT
TRBD2 TRBJ2-5 NA TRBV5-1 CASSSTGLAGGLETQYF TGCGCCAGCAGCTCCACCGGACTAGCGGGGGGGCTGGAGACCCAGTACTTC
TRBD1 TRBJ2-3 NA TRBV29-1 CSVTGGTDTQYF TGCAGCGTGACAGGGGGCACAGATACGCAGTATTTT
NA TRBJ2-2 NA TRBV7-2 CASSLLGGALETGELFF TGTGCCAGCAGCTTGCTTGGGGGGGCCCTTGAAACCGGGGAGCTGTTTTTT
NA TRBJ2-2 NA TRBV15 CATSRDEGRRELFF TGTGCCACCAGCAGAGATGAGGGCAGGCGGGAGCTGTTTTTT
NA TRBJ1-4 NA TRBV7-9 CASSLALAGRGEKLFF TGTGCCAGCAGCTTAGCGCTGGCAGGGCGTGGGGAAAAACTGTTTTTT
NA TRBJ1-2 NA TRBV2 CASSESGRDGYTF TGTGCCAGCAGTGAGTCCGGGAGAGATGGCTACACCTTC
TRBD2 TRBJ2-6 NA TRBV5-4 CASSLIGLVLSGANVLTF TGTGCCAGCAGCTTAATCGGACTAGTGCTCTCTGGGGCCAACGTCCTGACTTTC
NA TRBJ1-2 NA TRBV2 CASSQGYGYTF TGTGCCAGCAGCCAGGGTTACGGCTACACCTTC
TRBD2 TRBJ2-2 NA TRBV4-1 CASSQDYKLAGGPGTGELFF TGCGCCAGCAGCCAAGATTATAAACTAGCGGGGGGGCCTGGGACCGGGGAGCTGTTTTTT